This TCR beta chain was identified during a study of early T cells in non-severe SARS-CoV-2 infection (dated by TCRdb to the early 2020s). Regarding the complete study: Bulk RNA from unsorted whole blood was used for TCR sequencing, so alpha and beta chains could not be paired. What the work shows at the level of the full study, not this receptor alone: VDJdb matching was skewed toward anti-spike CD8 responses and likely underestimated virus-specific expansions by missing private and CD4 specificities.

As encoded in the germline V gene (reference sequence), CDR1 is DFQATT while CDR2 is SNEGSKA. V loses 0 bases, J loses 1 base, and the germline ends lie 11 bases apart. The CDR3 sequence holds 15 residues, the cysteine and phenylalanine included. The CDR3 DNA has 45 bases and is translated from base 1. Concerning this clonotype: Its antigen remains undetermined. No base qualities exist here, and no much larger clone lies one base off it.

The method was 5' RACE. Sequencer: NextSeq 500. In the TCR library protocol, unique molecular identifiers were attached to individual cDNA molecules to correct for PCR bias and sequencing error. Sequencing covered both TCR alpha and beta chains, and within each sample the abundances of alpha and beta sequences were tightly co-correlated. The published analysis was carried out like this. Decombinator V4 was used to annotate TCR sequences for V gene, J gene and CDR3. Expanded TCRs were defined as changing significantly between any two time points under a Poisson model with p below 0.0001. TCR abundances were normalised to the total number of TCRs sequenced in each sample and reported as counts per million. MAIT TCRs were defined by TRAV1-2 paired with TRAJ12, TRAJ20 or TRAJ33, and iNKT TCRs by TRAV10 paired with TRAJ18. VDJdb, accessed 1 November 2021, was searched for CMV, EBV and SARS-CoV-2 annotated TCRs, excluding TCRs annotated for multiple antigens. Clones were called with MiXCR by TCRdb after fastp trimmed the public reads at Q25, and only in-frame beta chains were retained. Every CDR3 protein is listed once, alongside the most common genes and DNA of its rows. These V and J calls rely on TCRdb rather than the paper's analysis. The sample includes some 31,000 distinct CDR3 sequences, with under 6% observed a single time. The top ten clonotypes cover under 6% of the sample.

The study was a case-control design nested within a healthcare worker cohort in London, UK, with weekly nasopharyngeal swab PCR tests and blood sampling. Healthcare workers were recruited between 23 and 31 March 2020, during the week of the UK lockdown, and were followed weekly for up to about 16 weeks. This receptor was identified in an adult who was a healthcare worker with PCR-confirmed SARS-CoV-2 infection or an uninfected control (not recorded which). Specimen: whole blood. Rearrangement joined TRBV20-1 to TRBJ2-3; the D gene identity is not certain. The encoded CDR3 is CSARDPVVRTDTQYF. The sequenced DNA: TGCAGTGCTAGAGATCCGGTTGTGCGCACAGATACGCAGTATTTT.